What follows are 27 T cell receptor beta chains derived from one specimen sequenced in a study of T cells in Graves' hyperthyroidism and ophthalmopathy. Using RNA transcripts as the source, TCR beta CDR3 regions were amplified. The HTBI set primed first-round TCR CDR3 RT-PCR. From the multiplex PCR reads, TCRdb called clonotypes with MiXCR, one entry per CDR3 protein. Among approximately 620,000 distinct CDR3 sequences, 15% to 20% were seen once, and the ten largest hold under 3.5%. The sequenced sample consisted of blood. Receptor source: a woman in her thirties or forties with Graves' ophthalmopathy.

This clonotype was detected only a few times. The V gene is TRBV7-9, the J gene TRBJ2-1, with TRBD2 matching 15 bases. CDR1 is SEHNR, CDR2 FQNEAQ, per germline (reference sequence). The V and J ends lost 5 bases and 0 bases, in that order; junction bases with no gene match: 5. The CDR3 consists of 18 residues. Here the CDR3 reads CASSPGTSGGSSYNEQFF. For the CDR3, the DNA is TGTGCCAGCAGCCCTGGGACTAGCGGGGGGAGCTCCTACAATGAGCAGTTCTTC.

In its sample, this clonotype was seen many times. The chain uses TRBV20-1 and TRBJ1-1; D uncertain. Germline CDR1 DFQATT, CDR2 SNEGSKA (reference sequence). The CDR3 is 12 amino acids. Between the trimmed V and J ends, which lost 5 bases and 2 bases, there was a span of 9 bases. The CDR3 DNA reads as TGCAGTGCTTTGGCGGACAACACTGAAGCTTTCTTT. It codes for CSALADNTEAFF.

The table lists this clonotype with many counts. The rearrangement uses TRBV7-9 and TRBJ2-1; the D gene is possibly TRBD2 (5 bases). V lost 3 bases and J lost 6, with 9 bases in between. CDR1 and CDR2 (germline): SEHNR, FQNEAQ (reference sequence). This CDR3 comprises 13 residues. CDR3 sequence reads: CASSLLGVNEQFF. As DNA, the CDR3 is TGTGCCAGCAGCTTGTTGGGAGTCAATGAGCAGTTCTTC.

This clonotype was seen more than once but under ten times. The chain joins TRBV11-2 to TRBJ1-1; maybe TRBD1 (5 bases). CDR1 is SGHAT and CDR2 is FQNNGV in the germline V gene. The CDR3 contains 15 residues. Trimming stripped 1 base from V and 9 bases from J, with 18 bases between. The CDR3 DNA is TGTGCCAGCAGCTTAGCGCTTGGGACCTCAGGCAAAGCTTTCTTT. The encoded protein is CASSLALGTSGKAFF.

This clonotype was counted ten times or more. The J gene is TRBJ2-3, the V gene TRBV2; TRBD2 matches 8 bases. Germline CDR1 and CDR2: SNHLY and FYNNEI. Trimming at V came to 5 bases and at J to 8 bases, leaving 3 bases not matched to a gene. The CDR3 is 12 residues long. The CDR3 spells CASSSTSGTQYF. CDR3 DNA: TGTGCCAGCAGTTCAACTAGCGGTACGCAGTATTTT.

DNA for the CDR3: TGCAGCGCAAGGCCGGGACAGGGACAAGAGACCCAGTACTTC. Translating it yields CSARPGQGQETQYF. This chain uses TRBV29-1 with TRBJ2-5, with TRBD1 matching over 9 bases. CDR3 length: 14 residues. V shed 7 bases, J shed 2 bases, and the junction held 8 bases outside the gene matches. Germline CDR1 reads SQVTM; CDR2 reads ANQGSEA.

The J gene is TRBJ1-1, the V gene TRBV12-3 or TRBV12-4; 9 bases are shared with TRBD1. CDR3 length equals 14 residues. J was trimmed by 6 bases and V by 6 bases; bases with no gene match: 8. In DNA, the CDR3 is TGTGCCAGCAGACCAACGGACAGGGGACCTGAAGCTTTCTTT. Translating it yields CASRPTDRGPEAFF.

This clonotype turned up a few times. This chain links TRBV20-1 with TRBJ2-1; D gene uncertain. This CDR3 is 10 amino acids long. CDR1 is DFQATT, CDR2 SNEGSKA, per germline (reference sequence). CDR3 coding DNA: TGCAGCCCTCAACACAATGAGCAGTTCTTC. The encoded protein is CSPQHNEQFF.

This clonotype came up a few times. This chain connects TRBV6-2 or TRBV6-3 to TRBJ1-2; D perhaps matches TRBD1 (5 bases). V was cut by 5 bases and J by 2 bases, with 12 bases left in between. There are 14 residues in the CDR3. In germline, CDR1 is MNHEY, CDR2 SVGEGT. The CDR3, as DNA: TGTGCCAGCAGTCGACAGTATATGAACTATGGCTACACCTTC. Amino acids: CASSRQYMNYGYTF.

The chain recombines TRBV6-1 with TRBJ2-1, with 7 bases fitting TRBD1. The CDR3 length is 16 residues. CDR1 is MNHNS, CDR2 SASEGT, per germline. The V gene end was trimmed by 1 base and the J gene end by 4 bases; junction bases not matched to a gene: 7. The DNA of the CDR3 is TGTGCCAGCAGTGAAGAAGTGACAGGGATTTACAATGAGCAGTTCTTC. As protein: CASSEEVTGIYNEQFF.

The chain has TRBV11-2 and TRBJ2-7, with D perhaps TRBD1 (6 bases). The CDR3 sequence is 11 residues long. The germline gives CDR1 SGHAT, CDR2 FQNNGV. V lost 7 bases and J lost 6, with 10 bases in between. The CDR3 coding sequence is TGTGCCAGCACCCTGACAGGCGAGCAGTACTTC. Translated: CASTLTGEQYF.

V gene TRBV20-1 combines with J gene TRBJ2-7; D uncertain. The germline gives CDR1 DFQATT, CDR2 SNEGSKA (reference sequence). The ends were cut back, 6 bases at V and 3 bases at J, with 6 bases in the middle. The CDR3 covers 10 residues. In nucleotides, the CDR3 is TGCAGTGCCACCCTCTACGAGCAGTACTTC. Translating it yields CSATLYEQYF.

This clonotype was counted at least ten times. V usage is TRBV12-3 or TRBV12-4 and J usage is TRBJ1-6; TRBD1 matches 7 bases. Trimming at V came to 6 bases and at J to 8 bases, leaving 4 bases not matched to a gene. This CDR3 contains 13 residues. CDR3 residues: CASSRGQDSPLHF. The CDR3 DNA sequence: TGTGCCAGCAGCCGAGGACAGGATTCACCCCTCCACTTT.

This sequence joins TRBV19 and TRBJ2-5; 12 nucleotides align to TRBD2. The trim removed 1 base at V and 0 bases at J, leaving 3 bases unmatched. Germline V CDR1 and CDR2: LNHDA, SQIVND (reference sequence). This CDR3 is built from 17 residues. CDR3 DNA: TGTGCCAGTAGTATAGGGCTAGCGGGGGGGTACCAAGAGACCCAGTACTTC. Protein product: CASSIGLAGGYQETQYF.

As regards this clonotype: This may arise from a read error, as a much more abundant clone is one base away. The chain recombines TRBV12-3 or TRBV12-4 with TRBJ1-2; D gene unclear. This CDR3 has 15 amino acids. Written as DNA, the CDR3 is TGTGCCAGCACCCCGGAGAGCCAACGAGTACGAGGCTACAACTTC. Its translation is CASTPESQRVRGYNF.

This clonotype was found a few times. The J gene is TRBJ2-5, the V gene TRBV29-1; 8 bases line up with TRBD1. V lost 5 bases and J lost 1; bases outside the gene matches: 6. The CDR3 runs 14 residues. Germline CDR1 and CDR2: SQVTM and ANQGSEA. Written as DNA, the CDR3 is TGCAGCGTTCTACGGACAGGGTCCCAAGAGACCCAGTACTTC. Its translation is CSVLRTGSQETQYF.

This clonotype was recorded a few times. This sequence joins TRBV20-1 and TRBJ2-2; D not certain. The V end lost 2 bases, the J end lost 6 bases, and 16 bases lay between the germline ends. The germline V gene encodes CDR1 DFQATT and CDR2 SNEGSKA (reference sequence). This CDR3 region has 15 residues. The CDR3 protein is CSARFPVARPGELFF. The CDR3 nucleotides read TGCAGTGCTAGATTCCCGGTCGCAAGGCCCGGGGAGCTGTTTTTT.

This clonotype was found many times. The CDR3 DNA sequence: TGTGCCAGCAAGACAGAGAATTACAATGAGCAGTTCTTC. It codes for CASKTENYNEQFF. This sequence joins TRBV2 and TRBJ2-1; D may be TRBD1 (5 bases). Trimming removed 7 bases from V and 4 bases from J, with 11 bases in between. This CDR3 is built from 13 residues. In germline, CDR1 is SNHLY, CDR2 FYNNEI.

This clonotype was seen many times. This chain uses TRBV19 with TRBJ2-7, with a tentative D call TRBD2 (6 bases). Looked up from germline, CDR1 is LNHDA and CDR2 is SQIVND (reference sequence). CDR3 length: 13 residues. The V and J ends lost 3 bases and 9 bases respectively, with 15 bases between them. CDR3 residues: CASSMDQRVPQYF. The CDR3 DNA sequence: TGTGCCAGTAGTATGGACCAGCGGGTTCCGCAGTACTTC.

The chain uses TRBV5-8 and TRBJ2-3; D uncertain. Germline CDR1 SGHTS, CDR2 YDEGEE. Trimming pared 1 base from V and 0 bases from J, leaving 9 bases between. This CDR3 has 15 amino acids. CDR3 sequence: CASSLLRASTDTQYF. The DNA for the CDR3 is TGTGCCAGCAGCTTGTTAAGGGCTAGCACAGATACGCAGTATTTT.

V is TRBV12-5 and J is TRBJ2-2; 10 bases agree with TRBD2. The CDR3 runs to 16 residues. From germline, CDR1 is LGHNT and CDR2 FRNRAP. V gave up 6 bases and J gave up 4 bases; unmatched junction bases: 8. The CDR3: CASGPDSGGTTGELFF. CDR3 DNA: TGTGCTAGTGGCCCGGATAGCGGGGGGACCACCGGGGAGCTGTTTTTT.

The chain combines TRBV5-1 with TRBJ2-7, with TRBD1 matching 9 bases. This CDR3 region has 14 residues. The germline V gene encodes CDR1 SGHRS and CDR2 YFSETQ. With 3 bases clipped from V and 0 bases from J, the junction kept 1 base outside the gene matches. Here the CDR3 reads CASSWDRDSYEQYF. CDR3 in DNA: TGCGCCAGCAGCTGGGACAGGGACTCCTACGAGCAGTACTTC. Supplemented by reference TRBV5-1 and TRBJ2-7, the full variable domain reads KAGVTQTPRYLIKTRGQQVTLSCSPISGHRSVSWYQQTPGQGLQFLFEYFSETQRNKGNFPGRFSGRQFSNSRSEMNVSTLELGDSALYLCASSWDRDSYEQYFGPGTRLTVT.

The sample holds many counts of this clonotype. The V call is TRBV3-1, the J call TRBJ1-2; D uncertain. The ends were cut back, 0 bases at V and 5 bases at J, with 7 bases in the middle. This CDR3 has 13 amino acids. From germline, CDR1 is LGHDT and CDR2 YNNKEL (reference sequence). CDR3 coding DNA: TGTGCCAGCAGCCAAGATAGCGGTTATGGCTACACCTTC. This encodes CASSQDSGYGYTF. Filled out from reference TRBV3-1 and TRBJ1-2, the complete variable domain reads DTAVSQTPKYLVTQMGNDKSIKCEQNLGHDTMYWYKQDSKKFLKIMFSYNNKELIINETVPNRFSPKSPDKAHLNLHINSLELGDSAVYFCASSQDSGYGYTFGSGTRLTVV.

This clonotype was seen ten or more times. The gene calls are TRBV30 and TRBJ2-3, with D perhaps given as TRBD1 or TRBD2 (5 bases each). V shed 5 bases and J shed 1 base, with 10 bases lying between them. Germline CDR1 is GTSNPN and CDR2 is SVGIG (reference sequence). The CDR3 has 13 residues. The CDR3, as DNA: TGTGCCTGGGCGGTGGGGGGCACAGATACGCAGTATTTT. Its protein is CAWAVGGTDTQYF.

This clonotype was counted at least ten times. The chain has TRBV30 and TRBJ1-2; D perhaps matches TRBD1 (5 bases). Germline CDR1 is GTSNPN and CDR2 is SVGIG (reference sequence). The CDR3 spans 12 residues. V lost 3 bases and J 6 bases, leaving 11 bases between the germline ends. CDR3 DNA: TGTGCCTGGAGCCCAGCGGGGGATGGCTACACCTTC. Its translation: CAWSPAGDGYTF.

This chain uses TRBV7-9 with TRBJ2-3; TRBD2 aligns across 13 bases. CDR1 is SEHNR, CDR2 FQNEAQ, per germline (reference sequence). V shed 3 bases, J shed 0 bases, and the junction held 9 bases outside the gene matches. The CDR3 consists of 19 residues. CDR3 DNA: TGTGCCAGCAGCTTCCCGACTAGCGGGGGGCCACTTAGCACAGATACGCAGTATTTT. As protein: CASSFPTSGGPLSTDTQYF.

This clonotype was observed a few times. The chain joins TRBV4-1 to TRBJ1-3; 8 nucleotides agree with TRBD1. The CDR3 is made up of 15 amino acids. The V gene end was trimmed by 0 bases and the J gene end by 2 bases; junction bases not matched to a gene: 0. Germline loops: CDR1 MGHRA, CDR2 YSYEKL. The DNA for the CDR3 is TGCGCCAGCAGCCAAGAGGACAGGGCTGGAAACACCATATATTTT. This gives the protein CASSQEDRAGNTIYF.